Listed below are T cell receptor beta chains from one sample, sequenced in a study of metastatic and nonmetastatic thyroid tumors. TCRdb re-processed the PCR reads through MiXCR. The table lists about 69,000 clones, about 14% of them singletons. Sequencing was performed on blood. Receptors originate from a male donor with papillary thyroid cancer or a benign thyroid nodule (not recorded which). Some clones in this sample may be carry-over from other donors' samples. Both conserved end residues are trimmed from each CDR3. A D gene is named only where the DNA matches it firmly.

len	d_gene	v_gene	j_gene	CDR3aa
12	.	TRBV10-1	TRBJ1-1	ASSSGDQNTEAL
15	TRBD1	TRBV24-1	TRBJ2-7	ATSDWGGQGYDYEQY
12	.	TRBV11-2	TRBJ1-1	ASSSSTVNTEAF
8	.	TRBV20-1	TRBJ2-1	SASWNEQF
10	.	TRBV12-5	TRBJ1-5	ASSTGYQPQH
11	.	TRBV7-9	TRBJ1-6	ASSLNDQVPLH
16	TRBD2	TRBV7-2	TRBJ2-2	ASSQMVLGLADTGELF
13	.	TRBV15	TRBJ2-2	ATSSGGSYTGELF
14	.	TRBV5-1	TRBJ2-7	ASSLEARDFAIEQY
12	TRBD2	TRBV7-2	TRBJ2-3	ASRGRAGTDTQY